This T cell receptor beta chain was captured by sequencing in a study of T cell responses to AZD1222 COVID-19 vaccine. As to this clone: The antigen remains unidentified.

The CDR3 has 16 amino acids. Germline CDR1 MNHEY, CDR2 SMNVEV (reference sequence). The V end lost 5 bases, the J end lost 4 bases, and 20 bases lay between the germline ends. Study observations and caveats: After two AZD1222 doses, spike-specific TCR breadth and depth rose versus day 0.

Clones were read by immunoSEQ multiplex PCR, and TCRdb kept only the in-frame ones, dropping some. Of about 200,000 clones in the sample, almost 90% were seen once. The origin of this receptor is an adult in good health. The sequences come from peripheral blood, collected on day 0 of AZD1222 vaccination. The rearrangement uses TRBV27 and TRBJ2-5; D tentatively fits TRBD1 or TRBD2 (7 bases each). CDR3 region: CASSPYPGGELETQYF. The CDR3 DNA is TGTGCCAGCAGTCCCTACCCAGGGGGGGAGCTAGAGACCCAGTACTTC.